These 3 T cell receptor beta chains share one sample of origin, sequenced in a study of cytomegalovirus exposure and HLA in healthy donors. A multiplex PCR was run with 60 Vbeta primers and 13 Jbeta primers. Generated by immunoSEQ multiplex PCR, the TCRdb table keeps only in-frame clones and is missing some. The table shows over 95,000 clones, with 60% to 80% occurring only once. Sequencing was performed on PBMCs. These receptors all come from a woman aged 25 to 39 in good health and CMV-seropositive.

V gene TRBV30 combines with J gene TRBJ2-7; TRBD2 matches 12 bases. J was trimmed by 7 bases and V by 0 bases; bases with no gene match: 4. Germline V gene data show CDR1 as GTSNPN and CDR2 as SVGIG (reference sequence). The CDR3 spans 14 residues. The CDR3 coding sequence is TGTGCCTGGAGTGTTGGACTAGCGGGACGGGAGCAGTACTTC. Encoded protein: CAWSVGLAGREQYF.

This clone was observed a handful of times. V and J are TRBV7-3 and TRBJ1-6; perhaps TRBD1 as D (5 bases). Trimming removed 2 bases from V and 8 bases from J, with 10 bases in between. The CDR3 is made up of 14 amino acids. Germline CDR1 reads SGHTA; CDR2 reads FQGTGA. The CDR3: CASSLDGGDSPLHF. The CDR3 DNA reads as TGTGCCAGCAGCTTAGACGGGGGGGATTCACCCCTCCACTTT.

The chain couples TRBV10-3 to TRBJ1-1; 7 nucleotides line up with TRBD1. Germline CDR1 reads ENHRY; CDR2 reads SYGVKD. There are 13 residues in the CDR3. J was trimmed by 7 bases and V by 0 bases; bases with no gene match: 2. The CDR3 DNA is TGTGCCATCAGTGAGTCGACAGGGCGTGAAGCTTTCTTT. It yields the protein CAISESTGREAFF.